This T cell receptor beta chain appears in the sequencing data of a study of T-cell memory formation after mild COVID-19. This clonotype has just a few counts. Its antigen is not identified. Employing constant-segment primers, 5'RACE generated TCR alpha and TCR beta cDNA libraries bearing sample barcodes and UMIs. TCRdb re-called the 5' RACE reads through MiXCR, storing one row per CDR3 protein. Found here are 250,000 to 300,000 distinct CDR3 sequences, 15% to 20% of them singletons; the top ten hold roughly a fifth. Regarding the study as a whole: Some responding clones appeared in pre-infection memory, suggesting cross-reactive memory joined.

This TCR came from a man aged 18 to 30 who had mild COVID-19 (a few samples of this study predate the infection). Cell type and time point are not known. The sequenced sample was PBMCs or a T cell subset sorted from them (not recorded which).

CDR3 nucleotides: TGTGCCAGCGGGTTGGGACTAGCGGGCACAGATACGCAGTATTTT. Protein product: CASGLGLAGTDTQYF. The chain uses TRBV2 and TRBJ2-3, with 11 bases matching TRBD2. Germline loops: CDR1 SNHLY, CDR2 FYNNEI. V lost 8 bases, J lost 1 base, and 5 bases stayed unmatched. The CDR3 covers 15 residues.